This is a list of T cell receptor beta chains from one sample in a study of shared clonotypes between healthy human individuals. TCRdb's copy holds only in-frame clones and misses some; the assay was immunoSEQ multiplex PCR. The sample lists 2 million to 2.5 million clones, under 97% occurring once. Material for sequencing was naive CD4+ T cells sorted from blood. The receptors come from a man younger than 35 in good health. CDR3s include the opening cysteine and the closing phenylalanine or tryptophan.

j_call v_call cdr3_aa
TRBJ1-4 TRBV18 CASSSFRGREKLFF
TRBJ2-3 TRBV5-1 CASSLVSGGSTDTQYF
TRBJ2-1 TRBV10-1 CASSDPAGQGTQYNEQFF
TRBJ2-3 TRBV9 CASSVGQGPQDTQYF
TRBJ2-7 TRBV5-4 CASSSGRGGYEQYF
TRBJ2-7 TRBV10-2 CASSDLSGGYYEQYF
TRBJ1-3 TRBV5-1 CASSPDGQSSGNTIYF
TRBJ2-7 TRBV9 CASSRVGEGSSYEQYF
TRBJ1-2 TRBV4-1 CASSQETGTYGYTF
TRBJ1-1 TRBV5-1 CASSLEPVNTEAFF
TRBJ2-4 TRBV6-6 CASNPDRVENIQYF
TRBJ2-7 TRBV6-5 CASSLSGRSSYEQYF
TRBJ1-5 TRBV7-8 CASSLSPDRVGNQPQHF
TRBJ2-5 TRBV5-1 CASTPRASDQETQYF
TRBJ2-3 TRBV9 CASSFSWGLADTQYF
TRBJ1-1 TRBV6-1 CASREGWGNTEAFF
TRBJ1-2 TRBV5-1 CASPKGARYTF
TRBJ1-5 TRBV19 CASSIDHSPTSNQPQHF
TRBJ2-3 TRBV5-1 CASARLAGDLTDTQYF
TRBJ1-2 TRBV10-3 CAISESNAGSNGYTF
TRBJ2-4 TRBV5-1 CASSKNSEIAKNIQYF
TRBJ2-5 TRBV5-1 CASSLSGRVEETQYF
TRBJ2-7 TRBV5-1 CASSLEPSGGTYEQYF
TRBJ2-7 TRBV18 CASSPQGSYEQYF
TRBJ1-1 TRBV7-2 CASSRTQGMSTEAFF
TRBJ2-1 TRBV28 CASSRLFTVEQFF
TRBJ2-7 TRBV4-1 CASSQTLAGGPSYEQYF
TRBJ2-3 TRBV5-1 CASSPSSTDTQYF
TRBJ2-3 TRBV20-1 CSHYSWDTQYF
TRBJ2-1 TRBV9 CASSVATGTPWVYNEQFF
TRBJ2-3 TRBV11-3 CASSQGQGTDTQYF
TRBJ1-1 TRBV5-4 CASSLAGQGVTEAFF
TRBJ2-2 TRBV19 CATLSGGNSRPNTGELFF
TRBJ2-3 TRBV7-9 CASSSEGPDTQYF
TRBJ1-2 TRBV7-2 CASSLGRAYGYTF
TRBJ2-3 TRBV18 CASSRRDTDTQYF
TRBJ2-7 TRBV30 CAWSVPGVPYEQYF
TRBJ2-7 TRBV30 CAWSVGGGLYEQYF
TRBJ2-3 TRBV6-1 CASSRLDTQYF
TRBJ1-6 TRBV5-6 CASSGPRRDSPLHF
TRBJ2-7 TRBV11-2 CASSLGGVYEQYF
TRBJ2-7 TRBV19 CASTNSYEQYF
TRBJ2-5 TRBV6-5 CASTRKIQETQYF
TRBJ2-7 TRBV10-2 CASSEIPKLAGGPNEQYF
TRBJ2-7 TRBV14 CASSHGQPPYEQYF
TRBJ2-1 TRBV6-5 CASRYGLANEQFF
TRBJ2-5 TRBV4-1 CASSHPGSLYQETQYF
TRBJ1-1 TRBV4-1 CASSQDLGIMNTEAFF
TRBJ2-7 TRBV18 CASSPPGQGYEQYF
TRBJ2-5 TRBV18 CASSPLGDGSGETQYF
TRBJ1-2 TRBV7-2 CASSSRTGNYGYTF